The entry that follows covers one T cell receptor beta chain sequence. Antigen specificity is unknown. Trimming removed 2 bases from V and 0 bases from J, with 7 bases in between. CDR3 length: 15 residues. The germline V gene has CDR1 MNHNY and CDR2 SVGAGI (reference sequence). These data are taken from a study of glioma-infiltrating T cells. The iRepertoire nested amplicon-rescue multiplex PCR amplified TCR alpha and beta CDR3s from RNA. For one-step reverse transcription and amplification, 100-400 ng of tissue mRNA or PBMC total RNA was used. TCRdb re-analysed the multiplex PCR reads in MiXCR, keeping a single row per CDR3 protein. Found here are around 130,000 distinct CDR3 sequences, around a quarter of them singletons; the top ten hold under 35%. Study-wide points: Very few CDR3 sequences were shared between tissue and blood. Above-expected tissue-blood divergence occurred in all gliomas, most in low-grade ones.

The chain links TRBV6-6 to TRBJ1-4; D uncertain. Sequencing was carried out using glioma tissue, nonneoplastic brain tissue, or PBMCs (not recorded which). The receptor's source is a human donor with low-grade glioma or glioblastoma, undergoing nonglioma brain surgery, or in good health (not recorded which). The CDR3 nucleotides are TGTGCCAGCAGTTACAGGGCGGCAACTAATGAAAAACTGTTTTTT. Translated, it gives CASSYRAATNEKLFF.